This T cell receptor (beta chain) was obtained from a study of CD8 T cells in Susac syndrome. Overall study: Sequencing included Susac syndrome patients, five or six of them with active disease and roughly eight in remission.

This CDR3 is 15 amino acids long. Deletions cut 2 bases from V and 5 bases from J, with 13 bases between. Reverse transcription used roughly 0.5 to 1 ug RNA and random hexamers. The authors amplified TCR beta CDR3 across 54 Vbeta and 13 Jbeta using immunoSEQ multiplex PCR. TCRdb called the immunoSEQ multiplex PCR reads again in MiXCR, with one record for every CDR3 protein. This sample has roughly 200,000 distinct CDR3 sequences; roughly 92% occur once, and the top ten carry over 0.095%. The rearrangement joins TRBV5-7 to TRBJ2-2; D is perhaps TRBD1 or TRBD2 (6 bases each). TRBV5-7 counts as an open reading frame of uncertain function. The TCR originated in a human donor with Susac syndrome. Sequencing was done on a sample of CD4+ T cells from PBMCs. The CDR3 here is CASSFGGPLTGELFF. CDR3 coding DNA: TGTGCCAGCAGCTTTGGGGGGCCGTTGACCGGGGAGCTGTTTTTT.